This entry lists 5 T cell receptor beta chains sequenced from one sample in a study of cytomegalovirus exposure and HLA in healthy donors. Profiled with immunoSEQ multiplex PCR; TCRdb holds only in-frame clones, not every one. Counted here are 120,000 or so clones, about 87% occurring once; the ten biggest clones make up 1.5% to 2%. Material: PBMCs. The receptors were gathered from a woman between 18 and 29 years old in good health and CMV-seronegative.

The rearrangement uses TRBV25-1 and TRBJ2-3, with 11 bases that match TRBD2. This CDR3 has 13 residues. V shed 8 bases and J 6 bases; nucleotides not matched to a gene: 4. From germline, CDR1 is MGHDK and CDR2 SYGVNS. CDR3 sequence reads: CASRLAGMDTQYF. The CDR3 DNA follows: TGTGCCAGCCGACTAGCGGGAATGGATACGCAGTATTTT.

J is TRBJ2-7 and V is TRBV28; 10 bases line up with TRBD1. This CDR3 spans 14 amino acids. With 6 bases clipped from V and 2 bases from J, the junction kept 4 bases outside the gene matches. The germline V gene encodes CDR1 MDHEN and CDR2 SYDVKM. The CDR3 region is CASRETGGPYEQYF. The CDR3 DNA follows: TGTGCCAGCAGGGAGACAGGGGGCCCCTACGAGCAGTACTTC.

V is TRBV28 and J is TRBJ2-1; the match to TRBD2 covers 8 bases. Germline CDR1 MDHEN, CDR2 SYDVKM. The junction had 4 bases not matched to a gene; V was cut back by 6 bases and J by 6 bases. The CDR3 has 13 residues. CDR3 coding DNA: TGTGCCAGCAGAGGAGCGGGAGTCAATGAGCAGTTCTTC. Protein sequence: CASRGAGVNEQFF.

The J gene is TRBJ2-3, the V gene TRBV7-3, with D maybe TRBD1 (5 bases). The CDR3 contains 14 residues. CDR1 is SGHTA and CDR2 is FQGTGA in the germline V gene. Trimming left V 5 bases short and J 1 base short, with 10 bases between. The CDR3 loop is CASSKGLGTDTQYF. CDR3 sequence (DNA): TGTGCCAGCAGCAAGGGGCTAGGCACAGATACGCAGTATTTT.

The chain joins TRBV4-3 to TRBJ1-1; tentative D call: TRBD1 (5 bases). V lost 1 base and J lost 7, with 13 bases in between. Per the germline V gene, CDR1 is LGHNA and CDR2 is YSLEER. The CDR3 contains 14 residues. CDR3 protein: CASSQAWEGLEAFF. The CDR3 DNA follows: TGCGCCAGCAGCCAAGCTTGGGAGGGACTTGAAGCTTTCTTT.